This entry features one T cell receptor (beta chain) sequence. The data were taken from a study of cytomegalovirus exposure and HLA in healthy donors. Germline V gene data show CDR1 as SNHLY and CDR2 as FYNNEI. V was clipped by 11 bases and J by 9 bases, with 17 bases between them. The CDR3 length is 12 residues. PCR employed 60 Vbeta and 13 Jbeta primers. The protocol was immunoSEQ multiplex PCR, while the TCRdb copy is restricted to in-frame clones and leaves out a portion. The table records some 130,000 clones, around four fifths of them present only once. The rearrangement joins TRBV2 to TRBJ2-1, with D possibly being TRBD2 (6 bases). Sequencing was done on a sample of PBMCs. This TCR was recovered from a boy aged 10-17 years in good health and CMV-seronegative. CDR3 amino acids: CASFWRDGEQFF. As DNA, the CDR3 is TGTGCCTCGTTTTGGCGGGATGGTGAGCAGTTCTTC.